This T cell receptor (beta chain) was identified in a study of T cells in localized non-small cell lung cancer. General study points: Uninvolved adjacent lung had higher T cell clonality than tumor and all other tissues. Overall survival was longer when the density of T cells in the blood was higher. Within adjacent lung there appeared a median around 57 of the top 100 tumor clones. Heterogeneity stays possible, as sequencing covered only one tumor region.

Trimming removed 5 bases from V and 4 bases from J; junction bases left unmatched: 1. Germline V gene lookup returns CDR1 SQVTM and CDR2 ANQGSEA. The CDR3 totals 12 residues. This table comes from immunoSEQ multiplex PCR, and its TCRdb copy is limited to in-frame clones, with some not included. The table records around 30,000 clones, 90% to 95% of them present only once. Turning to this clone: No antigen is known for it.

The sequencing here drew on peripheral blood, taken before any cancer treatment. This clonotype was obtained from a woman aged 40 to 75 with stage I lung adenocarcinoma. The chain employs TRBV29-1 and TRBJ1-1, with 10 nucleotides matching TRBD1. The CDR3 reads CSVWTGGTEAFF. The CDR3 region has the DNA TGCAGCGTTTGGACAGGGGGCACTGAAGCTTTCTTT.